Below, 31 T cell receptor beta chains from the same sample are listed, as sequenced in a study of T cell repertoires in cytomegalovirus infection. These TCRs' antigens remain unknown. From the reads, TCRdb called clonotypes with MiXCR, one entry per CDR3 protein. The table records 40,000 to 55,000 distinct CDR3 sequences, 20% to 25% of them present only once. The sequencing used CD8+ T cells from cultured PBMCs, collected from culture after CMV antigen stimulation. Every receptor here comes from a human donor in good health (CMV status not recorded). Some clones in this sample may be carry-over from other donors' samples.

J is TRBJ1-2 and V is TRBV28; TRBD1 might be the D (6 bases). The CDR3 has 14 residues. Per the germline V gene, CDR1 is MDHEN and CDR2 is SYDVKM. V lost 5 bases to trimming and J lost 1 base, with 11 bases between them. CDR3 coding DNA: TGTGCCAGCAGTCCAACAGGGCTTAACTATGGCTACACCTTC. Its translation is CASSPTGLNYGYTF.

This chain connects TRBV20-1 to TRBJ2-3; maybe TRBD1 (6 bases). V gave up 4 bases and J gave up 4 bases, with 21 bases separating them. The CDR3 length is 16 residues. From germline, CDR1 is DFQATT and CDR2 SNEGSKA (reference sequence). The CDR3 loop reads CSATPDRHGLPDTQYF. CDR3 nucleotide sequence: TGCAGTGCTACGCCCGACAGGCACGGGCTTCCAGATACGCAGTATTTT.

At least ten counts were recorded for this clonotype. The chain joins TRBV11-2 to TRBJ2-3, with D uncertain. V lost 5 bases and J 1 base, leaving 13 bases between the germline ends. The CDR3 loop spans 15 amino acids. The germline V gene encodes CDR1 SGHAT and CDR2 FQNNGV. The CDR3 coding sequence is TGTGCCAGCAGCCTCGGTCCCCGGGGCACAGATACGCAGTATTTT. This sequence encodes CASSLGPRGTDTQYF.

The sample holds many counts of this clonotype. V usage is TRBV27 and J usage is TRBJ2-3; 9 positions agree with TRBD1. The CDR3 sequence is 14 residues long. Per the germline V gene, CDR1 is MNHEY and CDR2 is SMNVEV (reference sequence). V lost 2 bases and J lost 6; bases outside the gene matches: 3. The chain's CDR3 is CASSLTGGYDTQYF. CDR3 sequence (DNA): TGTGCCAGCAGTTTAACAGGGGGCTACGATACGCAGTATTTT.

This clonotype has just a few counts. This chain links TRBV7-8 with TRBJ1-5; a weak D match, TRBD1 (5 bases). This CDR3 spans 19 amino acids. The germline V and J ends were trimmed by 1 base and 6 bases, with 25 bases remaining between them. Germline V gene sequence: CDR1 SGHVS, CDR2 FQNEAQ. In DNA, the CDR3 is TGTGCCAGCAGCTTAGGATCTTCTGGGACGGGGGTAAGGAGTCAGCCCCAGCATTTT. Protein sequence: CASSLGSSGTGVRSQPQHF.

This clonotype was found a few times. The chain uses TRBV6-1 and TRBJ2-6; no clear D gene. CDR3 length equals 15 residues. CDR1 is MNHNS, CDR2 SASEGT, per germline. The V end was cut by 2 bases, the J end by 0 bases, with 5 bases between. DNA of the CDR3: TGTGCCAGCAGTGAAAAGGCCTCTGGGGCCAACGTCCTGACTTTC. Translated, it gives CASSEKASGANVLTF.

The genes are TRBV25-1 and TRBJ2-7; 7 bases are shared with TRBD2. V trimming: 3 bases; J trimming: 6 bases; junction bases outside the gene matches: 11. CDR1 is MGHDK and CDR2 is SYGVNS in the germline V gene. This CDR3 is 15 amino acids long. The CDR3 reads CASSDPRTRGSEQYF. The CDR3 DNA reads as TGTGCCAGCAGTGACCCCCGGACTAGAGGGAGCGAGCAGTACTTC.

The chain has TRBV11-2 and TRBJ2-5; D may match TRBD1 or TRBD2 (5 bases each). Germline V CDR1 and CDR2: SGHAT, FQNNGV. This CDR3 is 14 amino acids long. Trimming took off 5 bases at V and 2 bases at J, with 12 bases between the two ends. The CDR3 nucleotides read TGTGCCAGCAGCGAGGTTTGGGGGCAAGAGACCCAGTACTTC. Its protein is CASSEVWGQETQYF.

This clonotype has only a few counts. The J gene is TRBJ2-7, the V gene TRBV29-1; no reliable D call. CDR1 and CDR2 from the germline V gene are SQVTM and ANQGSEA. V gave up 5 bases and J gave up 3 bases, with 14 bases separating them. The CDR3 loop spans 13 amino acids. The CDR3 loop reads CSVLSWLSYEQYF. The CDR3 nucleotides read TGCAGCGTTCTGTCTTGGTTAAGCTACGAGCAGTACTTC.

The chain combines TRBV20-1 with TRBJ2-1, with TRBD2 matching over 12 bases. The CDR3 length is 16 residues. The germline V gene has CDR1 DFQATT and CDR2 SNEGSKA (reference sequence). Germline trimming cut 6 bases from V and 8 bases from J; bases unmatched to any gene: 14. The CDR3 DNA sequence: TGCAGTGCGCACAATCTTCGACTAGCGGGAGTGGATGAGCAGTTCTTC. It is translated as CSAHNLRLAGVDEQFF.

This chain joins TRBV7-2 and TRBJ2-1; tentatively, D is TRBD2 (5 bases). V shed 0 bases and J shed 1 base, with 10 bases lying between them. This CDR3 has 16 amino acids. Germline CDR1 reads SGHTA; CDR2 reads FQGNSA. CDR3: CASSLARGGSYNEQFF. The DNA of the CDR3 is TGTGCCAGCAGCTTAGCCCGGGGTGGGTCCTACAATGAGCAGTTCTTC. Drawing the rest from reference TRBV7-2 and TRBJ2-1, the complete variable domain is GAGVSQSPSNKVTEKGKDVELRCDPISGHTALYWYRQSLGQGLEFLIYFQGNSAPDKSGLPSDRFSAERTGGSVSTLTIQRTQQEDSAVYLCASSLARGGSYNEQFFGPGTRLTVL.

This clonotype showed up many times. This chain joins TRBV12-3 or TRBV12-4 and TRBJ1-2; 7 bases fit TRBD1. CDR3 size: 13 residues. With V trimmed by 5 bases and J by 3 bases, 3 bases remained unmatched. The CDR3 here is CASSRGQDYGYTF. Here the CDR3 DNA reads TGTGCCAGCAGTCGAGGACAGGACTATGGCTACACCTTC.

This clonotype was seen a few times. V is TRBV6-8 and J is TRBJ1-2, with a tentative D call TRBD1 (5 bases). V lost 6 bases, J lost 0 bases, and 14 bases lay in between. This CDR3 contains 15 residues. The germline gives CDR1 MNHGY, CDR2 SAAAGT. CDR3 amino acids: CASSPWKGSNYGYTF. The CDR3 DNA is TGTGCCAGCAGCCCGTGGAAGGGGTCTAACTATGGCTACACCTTC.

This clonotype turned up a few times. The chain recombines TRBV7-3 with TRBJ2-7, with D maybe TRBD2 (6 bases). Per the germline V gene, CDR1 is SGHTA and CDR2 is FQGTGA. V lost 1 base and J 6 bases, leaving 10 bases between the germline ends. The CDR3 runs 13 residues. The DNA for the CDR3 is TGTGCCAGCAGCTTAATCGGGGGAACCGAGCAGTACTTC. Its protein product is CASSLIGGTEQYF. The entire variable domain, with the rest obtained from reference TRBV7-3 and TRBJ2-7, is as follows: GAGVSQTPSNKVTEKGKYVELRCDPISGHTALYWYRQSLGQGPEFLIYFQGTGAADDSGLPNDRFFAVRPEGSVSTLKIQRTERGDSAVYLCASSLIGGTEQYFGPGTRLTVT.

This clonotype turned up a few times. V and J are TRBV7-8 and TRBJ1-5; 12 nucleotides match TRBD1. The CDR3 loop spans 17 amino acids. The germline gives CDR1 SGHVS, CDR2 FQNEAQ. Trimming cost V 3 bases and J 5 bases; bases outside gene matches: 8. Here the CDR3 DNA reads TGTGCCAGCAGCTTCGCGCCGGGACAGGGGGCCGATCAGCCCCAGCATTTT. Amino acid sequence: CASSFAPGQGADQPQHF.

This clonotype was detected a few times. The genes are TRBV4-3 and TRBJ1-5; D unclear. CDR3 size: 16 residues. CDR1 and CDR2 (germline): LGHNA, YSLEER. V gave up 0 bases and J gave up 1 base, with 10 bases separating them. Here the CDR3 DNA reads TGCGCCAGCAGCCAAGAATTGGGATCGAGCAATCAGCCCCAGCATTTT. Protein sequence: CASSQELGSSNQPQHF.

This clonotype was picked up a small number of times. The CDR3 protein is CASSLGKAGWHAGELFF. As DNA, the CDR3 is TGTGCCAGCAGCTTAGGGAAGGCAGGGTGGCACGCCGGGGAGCTGTTTTTT. The chain joins TRBV7-2 to TRBJ2-2, with TRBD1 as a possible D gene (5 bases). CDR1 and CDR2 (germline): SGHTA, FQGNSA. The CDR3 contains 17 residues. Trimming took 1 base from V and 6 from J, leaving 18 bases between them.

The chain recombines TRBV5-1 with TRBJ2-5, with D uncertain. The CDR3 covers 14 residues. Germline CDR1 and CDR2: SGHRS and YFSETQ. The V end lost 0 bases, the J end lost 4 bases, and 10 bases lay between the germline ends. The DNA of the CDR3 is TGCGCCAGCAGCTTGGTCCCTATTAGAGAGACCCAGTACTTC. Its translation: CASSLVPIRETQYF.

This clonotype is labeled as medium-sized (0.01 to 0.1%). DNA for the CDR3: TGTGCCAGCAGTTACTCTGTTGGGGGCGAGGGCTACACCTTC. Translation: CASSYSVGGEGYTF. V and J are TRBV6-5 and TRBJ1-2; possibly TRBD1 for D (6 bases). Germline V gene sequence: CDR1 MNHEY, CDR2 SVGAGI. Trimming removed 0 bases from V and 8 bases from J, with 13 bases in between. CDR3 length: 14 amino acids.

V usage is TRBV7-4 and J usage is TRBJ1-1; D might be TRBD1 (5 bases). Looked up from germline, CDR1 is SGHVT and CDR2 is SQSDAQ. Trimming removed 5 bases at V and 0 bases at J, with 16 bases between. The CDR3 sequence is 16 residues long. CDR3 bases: TGTGCCAGCAGCCTTGGGAGTTCGGGGGTGAACACTGAAGCTTTCTTT. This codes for CASSLGSSGVNTEAFF. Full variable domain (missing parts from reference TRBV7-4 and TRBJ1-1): GAGVSQSPRYKVAKRGRDVALRCDSISGHVTLYWYRQTLGQGSEVLTYSQSDAQRDKSGRPSGRFSAERPERSVSTLKIQRTEQGDSAVYLCASSLGSSGVNTEAFFGQGTRLTVV.

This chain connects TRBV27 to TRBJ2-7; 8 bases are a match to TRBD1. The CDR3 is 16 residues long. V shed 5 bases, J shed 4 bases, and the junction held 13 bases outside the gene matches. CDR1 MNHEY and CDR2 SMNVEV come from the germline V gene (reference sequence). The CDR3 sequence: CASSTRQGRQGYEQYF. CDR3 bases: TGTGCCAGCAGTACGAGACAGGGGCGACAGGGGTACGAGCAGTACTTC.

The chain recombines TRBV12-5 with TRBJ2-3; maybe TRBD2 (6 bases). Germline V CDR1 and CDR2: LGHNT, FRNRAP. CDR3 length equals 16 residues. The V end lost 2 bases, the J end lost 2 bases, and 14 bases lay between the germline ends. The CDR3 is CASGLPGSDPTDTQYF. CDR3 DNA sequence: TGTGCTAGTGGTTTGCCCGGGAGCGACCCCACAGATACGCAGTATTTT.

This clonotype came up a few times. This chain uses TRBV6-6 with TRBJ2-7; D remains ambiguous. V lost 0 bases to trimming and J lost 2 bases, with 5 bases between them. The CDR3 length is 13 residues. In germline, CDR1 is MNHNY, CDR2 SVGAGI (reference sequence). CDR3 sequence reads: CASSYSDPYEQYF. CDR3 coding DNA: TGTGCCAGCAGTTACTCGGATCCCTACGAGCAGTACTTC.

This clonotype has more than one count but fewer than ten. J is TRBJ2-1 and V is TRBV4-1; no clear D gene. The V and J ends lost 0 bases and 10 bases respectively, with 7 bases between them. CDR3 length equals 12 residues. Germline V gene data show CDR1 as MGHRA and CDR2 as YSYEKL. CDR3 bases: TGCGCCAGCAGCCAAGATGGCGAAGAGCAGTTCTTC. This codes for CASSQDGEEQFF.

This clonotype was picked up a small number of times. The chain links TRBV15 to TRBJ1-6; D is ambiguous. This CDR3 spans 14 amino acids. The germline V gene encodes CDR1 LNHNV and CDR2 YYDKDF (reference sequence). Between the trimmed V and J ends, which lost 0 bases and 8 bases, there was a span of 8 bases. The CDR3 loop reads CATSRDQGYSPLHF. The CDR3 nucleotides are TGTGCCACCAGCAGAGATCAAGGGTATTCACCCCTCCACTTT.

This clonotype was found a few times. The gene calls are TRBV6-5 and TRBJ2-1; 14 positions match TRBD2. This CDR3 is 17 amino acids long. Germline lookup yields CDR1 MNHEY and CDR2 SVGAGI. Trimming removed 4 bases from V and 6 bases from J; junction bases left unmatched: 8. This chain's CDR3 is CASSFGLAGGPSNEQFF. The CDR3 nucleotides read TGTGCCAGCAGTTTCGGACTAGCGGGAGGTCCCTCCAATGAGCAGTTCTTC.

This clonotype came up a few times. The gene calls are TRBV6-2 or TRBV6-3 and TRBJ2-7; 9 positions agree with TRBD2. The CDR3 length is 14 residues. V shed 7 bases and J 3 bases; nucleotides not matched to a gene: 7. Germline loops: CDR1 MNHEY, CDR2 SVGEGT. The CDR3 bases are TGTGCCAGCACCGATAGCGGGAGTAGCTACGAGCAGTACTTC. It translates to CASTDSGSSYEQYF.

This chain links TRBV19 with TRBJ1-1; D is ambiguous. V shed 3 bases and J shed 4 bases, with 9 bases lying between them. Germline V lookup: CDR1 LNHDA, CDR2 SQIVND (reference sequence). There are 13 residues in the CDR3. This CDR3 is CASSIGPITEAFF. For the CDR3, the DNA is TGTGCCAGTAGTATTGGGCCGATCACTGAAGCTTTCTTT. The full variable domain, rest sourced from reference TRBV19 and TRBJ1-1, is DGGITQSPKYLFRKEGQNVTLSCEQNLNHDAMYWYRQDPGQGLRLIYYSQIVNDFQKGDIAEGYSVSREKKESFPLTVTSAQKNPTAFYLCASSIGPITEAFFGQGTRLTVV.

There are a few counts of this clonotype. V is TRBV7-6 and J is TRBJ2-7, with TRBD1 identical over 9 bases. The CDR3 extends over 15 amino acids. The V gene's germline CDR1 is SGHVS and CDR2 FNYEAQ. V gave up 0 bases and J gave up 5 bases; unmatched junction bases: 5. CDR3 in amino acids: CASSLAGRQGDEQYF. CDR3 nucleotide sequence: TGTGCCAGCAGCTTAGCGGGGAGACAGGGGGACGAGCAGTACTTC.

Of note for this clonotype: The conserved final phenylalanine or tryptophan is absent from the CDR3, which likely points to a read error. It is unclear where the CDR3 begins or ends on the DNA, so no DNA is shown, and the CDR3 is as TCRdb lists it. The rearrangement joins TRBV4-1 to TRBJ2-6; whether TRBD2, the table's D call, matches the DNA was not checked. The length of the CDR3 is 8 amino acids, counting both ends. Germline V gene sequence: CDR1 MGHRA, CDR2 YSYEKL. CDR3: CASSQLSG.

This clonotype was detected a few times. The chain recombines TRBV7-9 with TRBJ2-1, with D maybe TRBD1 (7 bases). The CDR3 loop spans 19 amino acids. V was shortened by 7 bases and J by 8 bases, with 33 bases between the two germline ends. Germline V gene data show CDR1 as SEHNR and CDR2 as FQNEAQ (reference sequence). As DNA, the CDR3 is TGTGCCAGCATGGGGTTTTGGGACAGAAGGACTACCGAGAGGGATGAGCAGTTCTTC. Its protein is CASMGFWDRRTTERDEQFF.